These 20 T cell receptor beta chains came from one sample sequenced in a study of T cells in Graves' hyperthyroidism and ophthalmopathy. The investigators amplified TCR beta CDR3 regions from RNA transcripts. Initially, a first-round RT-PCR of the TCR CDR3 employed the HTBI primer set. Each CDR3 protein gets one entry after TCRdb re-called the multiplex PCR reads with MiXCR. In the table there are a few hundred thousand distinct CDR3 sequences, around 42% of which are singletons. Source material: peripheral blood or thyroid tissue (not recorded which). These receptors all come from a woman in her late teens or twenties with Graves' hyperthyroidism.

The rearrangement links TRBV27 to TRBJ1-1; D is unresolved. V was clipped by 0 bases and J by 3 bases, with 11 bases between them. Germline CDR1 reads MNHEY; CDR2 reads SMNVEV (reference sequence). This CDR3 contains 15 residues. The CDR3 sequence: CASSLSTTAYTEAFF. The CDR3 DNA follows: TGTGCCAGCAGTTTATCTACTACGGCCTACACTGAAGCTTTCTTT.

This clonotype was found many times. This chain links TRBV10-3 with TRBJ1-2; D gene unclear. Between the trimmed V and J ends, which lost 2 bases and 0 bases, there was a span of 13 bases. The CDR3 loop spans 16 amino acids. Germline V gene lookup returns CDR1 ENHRY and CDR2 SYGVKD. CDR3 sequence reads: CAISEIRKKSNYGYTF. As DNA, the CDR3 is TGTGCCATCAGTGAGATCAGGAAAAAATCTAACTATGGCTACACCTTC.

For this clonotype: A much larger clone sits a single nucleotide away, making a read error possible. The gene calls are TRBV19 and TRBJ1-5; TRBD1 matches at 8 bases. Germline-derived CDR1 and CDR2 are LNHDA and SQIVND (reference sequence). V was clipped by 5 bases and J by 9 bases; unmatched bases: 12. CDR3 length: 15 residues. The CDR3 sequence: CASSPNRGLGRPQHF. The CDR3 nucleotides read TGTGCCAGTAGTCCGAACAGGGGGTTGGGACGGCCCCAGCATTTT.

This clonotype was counted at least ten times. At one end, the junction sequence differs from germline, possibly due to a read error. The CDR3 DNA reads TGTGCTAGCAGCTTAGGACAGAAATCCGAGCAGTACTTC. As protein: CASSLGQKSEQYF. The V and J genes are TRBV7-7 and TRBJ2-7; perhaps TRBD1 as D (6 bases). The germline V gene has CDR1 SSHAT and CDR2 FNYEAQ (reference sequence). The CDR3 loop spans 13 amino acids. Using reference TRBV7-7 and TRBJ2-7 for the parts outside the CDR3, the full variable domain is GAGVSQSPRYKVTKRGQDVTLRCDPISSHATLYWYQQALGQGPEFLTYFNYEAQPDKSGLPSDRFSAERPEGSISTLTIQRTEQRDSAMYRCASSLGQKSEQYFGPGTRLTVT.

The rearrangement links TRBV20-1 to TRBJ1-1; 8 bases map to TRBD1. Germline assignment: CDR1 DFQATT and CDR2 SNEGSKA (reference sequence). This CDR3 has 13 amino acids. Trimming cost V 6 bases and J 3 bases; bases outside gene matches: 6. The DNA for the CDR3 is TGCAGTGCAAAGACGGACAGGGACACTGAAGCTTTCTTT. Protein: CSAKTDRDTEAFF.

This clonotype was seen many times. The gene calls are TRBV2 and TRBJ2-7; D perhaps matches TRBD1 (7 bases). The CDR3 contains 13 residues. V lost 7 bases and J 5 bases, leaving 15 bases between the germline ends. The germline V gene encodes CDR1 SNHLY and CDR2 FYNNEI. In DNA, the CDR3 is TGTGCCAGCAAGGTTCAGGGGGGACACGAGCAGTACTTC. This translates into CASKVQGGHEQYF.

This clonotype has a count of ten or more. The rearrangement uses TRBV12-3 or TRBV12-4 and TRBJ2-7; weak D call: TRBD2 (6 bases). CDR3 length: 13 residues. V shed 3 bases and J shed 7 bases, with 13 bases lying between them. CDR3 nucleotides: TGTGCCAGCAGTTTCAAGGGGACTGGTGAGCAGTACTTC. Translating it yields CASSFKGTGEQYF.

This chain uses TRBV2 with TRBJ1-2; no clear D gene. V was pared by 6 bases and J by 10 bases, with 15 bases between. The CDR3 runs 12 residues. The germline gives CDR1 SNHLY, CDR2 FYNNEI. DNA of the CDR3: TGTGCCAGCAGGGCTAGCGGGTATACCTACACCTTC. It is translated as CASRASGYTYTF. Full variable domain (rest looked up from reference TRBV2 and TRBJ1-2): EPEVTQTPSHQVTQMGQEVILRCVPISNHLYFYWYRQILGQKVEFLVSFYNNEISEKSEIFDDQFSVERPDGSNFTLKIRSTKLEDSAMYFCASRASGYTYTFGSGTRLTVV.

The CDR3 DNA reads TGCAGCGTTGTTGGGCGAAACTATGGCTACACCTTC. Amino acids: CSVVGRNYGYTF. The rearrangement uses TRBV29-1 and TRBJ1-2; D gene unclear. V lost 4 bases and J 2 bases, leaving 8 bases between the germline ends. The CDR3 extends over 12 amino acids. Germline values: CDR1 SQVTM, CDR2 ANQGSEA.

This clonotype occurred many times. The CDR3 nucleotides are TGCAGTCTCTCGGAGATAGGGACCTACGAGCAGTACTTC. Translation: CSLSEIGTYEQYF. This chain links TRBV20-1 with TRBJ2-7; unclear D gene. The V gene lost 8 bases and the J gene lost 2 bases, with 16 bases spanning the gap. This CDR3 has 13 amino acids. CDR1 is DFQATT and CDR2 is SNEGSKA in the germline V gene (reference sequence).

The V gene is TRBV7-9, the J gene TRBJ2-7; 10 bases match TRBD1. Trimming cost V 2 bases and J 7 bases; bases outside gene matches: 8. The CDR3 consists of 15 residues. CDR1 SEHNR and CDR2 FQNEAQ come from the germline V gene (reference sequence). CDR3 in amino acids: CASSLNDRGRNEQYF. The CDR3 bases are TGTGCCAGCAGCTTAAATGACAGGGGGCGAAATGAGCAGTACTTC.

This clonotype has at least ten counts. The rearrangement uses TRBV5-1 and TRBJ2-2; tentative D call: TRBD2 (5 bases). Between the trimmed V and J ends, which lost 0 bases and 3 bases, there was a span of 9 bases. CDR1 is SGHRS, CDR2 YFSETQ, per germline. This CDR3 region has 15 residues. In DNA, the CDR3 is TGCGCCAGCAGCTTGGGACTACTCCACACCGGGGAGCTGTTTTTT. Translation: CASSLGLLHTGELFF.

The table lists this clonotype with a count of one. The chain combines TRBV5-1 with TRBJ2-3; 8 bases align to TRBD1. Germline V lookup: CDR1 SGHRS, CDR2 YFSETQ. CDR3 length: 14 residues. With V trimmed by 0 bases and J by 6 bases, 3 bases remained unmatched. CDR3 amino acids: CASSLGQGIDTQYF. The CDR3 DNA is TGCGCCAGCAGCTTGGGACAGGGGATTGATACGCAGTATTTT.

Details on this clonotype: A read error may account for a junction end that differs from germline. The chain couples TRBV4-1 to TRBJ1-5, with D possibly TRBD1 on 5 matching bases. Germline V gives CDR1 MGHRA, CDR2 YSYEKL. The CDR3 has 14 amino acids. The CDR3 DNA follows: TGTGCCAGCAGCCAATCAGGCCAGGGAAGCTACGAGCATTTT. Residues: CASSQSGQGSYEHF.

This clonotype was recorded once. A read error may explain this, as a much larger clone is one base away. Here the CDR3 omits its conserved ending phenylalanine or tryptophan, so a read error is the likely source. This chain links TRBV24-1 with TRBJ1-2, with D unclear. The CDR3 has 13 amino acids. Germline CDR1 KGHDR, CDR2 SFDVKD. Trimming took 11 bases from V and 5 from J, leaving 17 bases between them. The CDR3 nucleotides read TGTGCCAGCAGCCAAGATCTGGAATATGGCTACACCATC. Protein: CASSQDLEYGYTI.

The table lists this clonotype with many counts. The genes are TRBV27 and TRBJ1-1; maybe TRBD1 (5 bases). V was shortened by 7 bases and J by 3 bases, with 18 bases between the two germline ends. CDR1 MNHEY and CDR2 SMNVEV come from the germline V gene (reference sequence). CDR3 length: 15 residues. The CDR3 DNA follows: TGTGCCAGCACGACGAGGCAGGGATCCCACACTGAAGCTTTCTTT. The encoded protein is CASTTRQGSHTEAFF.

J is TRBJ2-1 and V is TRBV19; D perhaps matches TRBD1 (6 bases). Germline CDR1 and CDR2: LNHDA and SQIVND (reference sequence). This CDR3 comprises 14 residues. V shed 4 bases and J shed 3 bases, with 10 bases lying between them. CDR3 protein: CASSTPDSYNEQFF. CDR3 in DNA: TGTGCCAGTAGTACCCCGGACAGCTACAATGAGCAGTTCTTC.

V gene TRBV2 combines with J gene TRBJ2-1, with D unclear. Trimming took 4 bases from V and 0 from J, leaving 13 bases between them. This CDR3 contains 16 residues. Germline values: CDR1 SNHLY, CDR2 FYNNEI. The CDR3 is CASSGQEVSSYNEQFF. CDR3 nucleotides: TGTGCCAGCAGTGGCCAGGAAGTTAGCTCCTACAATGAGCAGTTCTTC.

The chain carries TRBV15 and TRBJ1-2; TRBD1 matches at 10 bases. The ends lost 3 bases at V and 4 bases at J; junction bases unmatched: 11. Germline V gene data show CDR1 as LNHNV and CDR2 as YYDKDF (reference sequence). The CDR3 extends over 17 amino acids. In nucleotides, the CDR3 is TGTGCCACCAGCAGCCTCGGACCGGGACAGGGGCGCTATGGCTACACCTTC. Its protein product is CATSSLGPGQGRYGYTF.

Details on this clonotype: A read error may produce the germline difference seen at one junction end. The CDR3 bases are TGCAGTGGTGCGGACAGGGATGCCTATGGGTACACCTTC. This codes for CSGADRDAYGYTF. The chain employs TRBV20-1 and TRBJ1-2; 8 bases are shared with TRBD1. CDR1 is DFQATT, CDR2 SNEGSKA, per germline (reference sequence). The CDR3 contains 13 residues.